Each of the 25 T cell receptor beta chains below was sequenced from the same sample in a study of CD8+ T cells in alopecia areata. Regarding treatment: oral pan-JAK inhibitor, 5-10 mg twice daily. RNA extraction was followed by reverse transcription into cDNA, which acted as the sequencing template. Using immunoSEQ multiplex PCR, the repertoire was profiled, and TCRdb retains in-frame clones only, with some absent. The sample records roughly 120,000 clones, roughly 60% being singletons. Sequencing was performed on CD8+ T cells sorted from blood, taken at week 4, from a patient treated with tofacitinib. Source of these receptors: a human donor with alopecia areata.

This clone was seen only a few times. The gene calls are TRBV2 and TRBJ2-6, with TRBD2 as a possible D gene (6 bases). This CDR3 spans 18 amino acids. The V end was cut by 8 bases, the J end by 3 bases, with 23 bases between. Germline CDR1 is SNHLY and CDR2 is FYNNEI. The CDR3: CASHRYGRFGVGANVLTF. CDR3 DNA: TGTGCCAGCCACCGATACGGGAGATTCGGGGTTGGGGCCAACGTCCTGACTTTC. The full variable domain, rest sourced from reference TRBV2 and TRBJ2-6, is EPEVTQTPSHQVTQMGQEVILRCVPISNHLYFYWYRQILGQKVEFLVSFYNNEISEKSEIFDDQFSVERPDGSNFTLKIRSTKLEDSAMYFCASHRYGRFGVGANVLTFGAGSRLTVL.

The chain is built from TRBV30 and TRBJ1-2; D remains unclear. The length of the CDR3 is 13 residues. Trimming took 1 base from V and 1 from J, leaving 7 bases between them. Per germline, CDR1 GTSNPN and CDR2 SVGIG (reference sequence). The CDR3 nucleotides read TGTGCCTGGAGTGGAGGAGGTAACTATGGCTACACCTTC. It is translated as CAWSGGGNYGYTF.

The chain couples TRBV30 to TRBJ1-5, with D perhaps matching TRBD1 (5 bases). CDR3 length: 11 residues. Trimming left V 5 bases short and J 3 bases short, with 5 bases between. Germline CDR1 GTSNPN, CDR2 SVGIG (reference sequence). This CDR3 reads CAWGANQPQHF. Here the CDR3 DNA reads TGTGCCTGGGGGGCCAATCAGCCCCAGCATTTT. The entire variable domain, with the rest obtained from reference TRBV30 and TRBJ1-5, is as follows: SQTIHQWPATLVQPVGSPLSLECTVEGTSNPNLYWYRQAAGRGLQLLFYSVGIGQISSEVPQNLSASRPQDRQFILSSKKLLLSDSGFYLCAWGANQPQHFGDGTRLSIL.

This clone was seen a handful of times. This chain joins TRBV29-1 and TRBJ1-2; no reliable D call. Germline V CDR1 and CDR2: SQVTM, ANQGSEA. The CDR3 is 12 amino acids. Trimming shortened V by 4 bases and J by 8 bases, and 14 bases separated the two germline ends. CDR3 nucleotide sequence: TGCAGCGTTGTGTTAGGGTCGGGAGGCTACACCTTC. This codes for CSVVLGSGGYTF.

The chain carries TRBV13 and TRBJ2-2, with TRBD2 identical over 12 bases. This CDR3 is 15 amino acids long. Looked up from germline, CDR1 is PRHDT and CDR2 is FYEKMQ (reference sequence). Germline trimming cut 4 bases from V and 14 bases from J; bases unmatched to any gene: 11. Here the CDR3 reads CASSWTSGEIPGLFF. CDR3 nucleotides: TGTGCCAGCAGCTGGACTAGCGGGGAGATCCCCGGACTGTTTTTT.

The chain combines TRBV30 with TRBJ1-1; D is perhaps TRBD1 (5 bases). The germline gives CDR1 GTSNPN, CDR2 SVGIG (reference sequence). The CDR3 length is 13 residues. V was clipped by 4 bases and J by 4 bases, with 13 bases between them. The CDR3 region is CAWNQGLSTEAFF. The CDR3 DNA sequence: TGTGCCTGGAACCAGGGCCTGAGCACTGAAGCTTTCTTT.

The V gene is TRBV6-5, the J gene TRBJ2-1; no reliable D call. Looked up from germline, CDR1 is MNHEY and CDR2 is SVGAGI. CDR3 length: 12 amino acids. Between the trimmed V and J ends, which lost 8 bases and 4 bases, there was a span of 9 bases. CDR3 amino acids: CASGLGYNEQFF. As DNA, the CDR3 is TGTGCCAGCGGTTTAGGGTACAATGAGCAGTTCTTC.

CDR3 nucleotide sequence: TGTGCCTGGAGCACGCGGCGGCATCAGCCCCAGCATTTT. Encoded protein: CAWSTRRHQPQHF. V is TRBV30 and J is TRBJ1-5; D not certain. The CDR3 is 13 residues long. Germline CDR1 is GTSNPN and CDR2 is SVGIG (reference sequence). V lost 3 bases, J lost 5 bases, and 11 bases lay in between.

This chain joins TRBV29-1 and TRBJ2-7, with a possible D match to TRBD1 (6 bases). Trimming removed 5 bases at V and 6 bases at J, with 14 bases between. Germline V lookup: CDR1 SQVTM, CDR2 ANQGSEA. The CDR3 contains 12 residues. The CDR3 loop is CSVIMAGAEQYF. CDR3 nucleotide sequence: TGCAGCGTTATCATGGCAGGGGCCGAGCAGTACTTC.

The chain combines TRBV30 with TRBJ1-2, with unresolved D. The CDR3 loop spans 11 amino acids. Per the germline V gene, CDR1 is GTSNPN and CDR2 is SVGIG (reference sequence). V lost 5 bases and J 8 bases, leaving 12 bases between the germline ends. CDR3 amino acids: CAWGDAKGYTF. CDR3 DNA sequence: TGTGCCTGGGGGGATGCTAAGGGCTACACCTTC.

This clone showed up just a few times. Other DNA sequences of this sample code for an identical CDR3. V and J are TRBV30 and TRBJ2-2; TRBD1 matches 8 bases. The junction had 0 bases not matched to a gene; V was cut back by 4 bases and J by 2 bases. Germline assignment: CDR1 GTSNPN and CDR2 SVGIG (reference sequence). The CDR3 has 13 residues. CDR3 nucleotides: TGTGCCTGGACAGGGGGCAACACCGGGGAGCTGTTTTTT. Protein product: CAWTGGNTGELFF.

The CDR3 region is CASSEAFGDRDYEQYF. The CDR3 nucleotides read TGTGCCAGCAGTGAAGCATTTGGGGACAGGGACTACGAGCAGTACTTC. The chain has TRBV6-1 and TRBJ2-7; 9 positions agree with TRBD1. CDR1 is MNHNS and CDR2 is SASEGT in the germline V gene. Germline trimming cut 0 bases from V and 3 bases from J; bases unmatched to any gene: 6. The CDR3 is 16 residues long.

This chain connects TRBV6-5 to TRBJ2-7, with D possibly being TRBD2 (5 bases). Trimming cost V 9 bases and J 5 bases, with 20 bases left between them. The CDR3 extends over 14 amino acids. CDR1 and CDR2 from the germline V gene are MNHEY and SVGAGI. CDR3 protein: CASGSRARGDEQYF. Written as DNA, the CDR3 is TGTGCCAGTGGGTCCCGGGCTCGGGGAGACGAGCAGTACTTC.

The chain recombines TRBV7-9 with TRBJ2-2; TRBD1 agrees at 9 bases. Germline CDR1 is SEHNR and CDR2 is FQNEAQ (reference sequence). This CDR3 region has 18 residues. V trimming: 4 bases; J trimming: 0 bases; junction bases outside the gene matches: 9. The CDR3 DNA reads as TGTGCCAGCAGCTCCGGACGGACAGGGGCTACGAACACCGGGGAGCTGTTTTTT. Encoded protein: CASSSGRTGATNTGELFF. Full variable domain (missing parts from reference TRBV7-9 and TRBJ2-2): DTGVSQNPRHKITKRGQNVTFRCDPISEHNRLYWYRQTLGQGPEFLTYFQNEAQLEKSRLLSDRFSAERPKGSFSTLEIQRTEQGDSAMYLCASSSGRTGATNTGELFFGEGSRLTVL.

This CDR3 is CASSLGQVYEQYF. CDR3 sequence (DNA): TGTGCCAGCAGTCTCGGGCAGGTCTACGAGCAGTACTTC. This chain connects TRBV6-6 to TRBJ2-7; no firm D call. Germline V gives CDR1 MNHNY, CDR2 SVGAGI (reference sequence). V was cut by 5 bases and J by 3 bases, with 11 bases left in between. This CDR3 is built from 13 residues.

J is TRBJ2-6 and V is TRBV7-9; the D is unclear. V lost 5 bases to trimming and J lost 4 bases, with 9 bases between them. Germline CDR1 and CDR2: SEHNR and FQNEAQ (reference sequence). The CDR3 is 14 residues long. CDR3 sequence reads: CASSVDTGANVLTF. Here the CDR3 DNA reads TGTGCCAGCAGCGTAGACACCGGGGCCAACGTCCTGACTTTC.

This clone appeared a few times. V gene TRBV2 combines with J gene TRBJ2-3; 9 bases agree with TRBD2. The CDR3 covers 16 residues. CDR1 SNHLY and CDR2 FYNNEI come from the germline V gene. Unmatched junction bases numbered 6, after V lost 0 bases and J lost 5 bases. Written as DNA, the CDR3 is TGTGCCAGCAGTGAAGCGCTAGCGGGAATTGTAGATACGCAGTATTTT. It is translated as CASSEALAGIVDTQYF.

The chain uses TRBV5-4 and TRBJ2-2; unclear D gene. Germline V gene sequence: CDR1 SGHNT, CDR2 YYREEE (reference sequence). The V gene lost 3 bases and the J gene lost 1 base, with 1 base spanning the gap. This CDR3 region has 12 residues. CDR3 amino acids: CASSWNTGELFF. The DNA for the CDR3 is TGTGCCAGCAGCTGGAACACCGGGGAGCTGTTTTTT.

V and J are TRBV29-1 and TRBJ1-1; no definite D call. The V end was cut by 3 bases, the J end by 8 bases, with 10 bases between. The CDR3 spans 11 residues. Per germline, CDR1 SQVTM and CDR2 ANQGSEA. CDR3 bases: TGCAGCGTTGATAGTAAACTCGAAGCTTTCTTT. Translated, it gives CSVDSKLEAFF.

This clone showed up just a few times. CDR3 sequence reads: CSVEGTGGRDSNEQFF. In DNA form, the CDR3 reads TGCAGCGTTGAAGGGACAGGGGGACGAGATAGCAATGAGCAGTTCTTC. The chain employs TRBV29-1 and TRBJ2-1; the match to TRBD1 covers 10 bases. This CDR3 contains 16 residues. Germline-derived CDR1 and CDR2 are SQVTM and ANQGSEA. Unmatched junction bases numbered 9, after V lost 1 base and J lost 6 bases.

V gene TRBV7-9 combines with J gene TRBJ1-2; D unresolved. V lost 5 bases, J lost 7 bases, and 14 bases lay in between. The CDR3 consists of 13 residues. The V gene's germline CDR1 is SEHNR and CDR2 FQNEAQ (reference sequence). In DNA form, the CDR3 reads TGTGCCAGCAGCCCCCCGCGTGGGATTGGCTACACCTTC. It encodes CASSPPRGIGYTF.

CDR3 loop: CAISESRGAQETQYF. In nucleotides, the CDR3 is TGTGCCATCAGTGAGTCAAGGGGAGCCCAAGAGACCCAGTACTTC. The chain is built from TRBV10-3 and TRBJ2-5; D tentatively fits TRBD1 or TRBD2 (5 bases each). V dropped 0 bases and J dropped 1 base, with 9 bases sitting between them. Germline V lookup: CDR1 ENHRY, CDR2 SYGVKD. This CDR3 spans 15 amino acids.

The V call is TRBV28, the J call TRBJ2-7, with 12 bases identical to TRBD2. Germline loops: CDR1 MDHEN, CDR2 SYDVKM. CDR3 length: 15 residues. The trim removed 6 bases at V and 3 bases at J, leaving 6 bases unmatched. The CDR3 bases are TGTGCCAGCAGACTTACTAGCGGGGGGCACTACGAGCAGTACTTC. Protein sequence: CASRLTSGGHYEQYF.

The gene calls are TRBV6-5 and TRBJ2-3, with TRBD1 identical over 7 bases. Germline-derived CDR1 and CDR2 are MNHEY and SVGAGI. V lost 2 bases to trimming and J lost 6 bases; unmatched junction nucleotides: 5. The CDR3 is made up of 14 amino acids. CDR3 DNA: TGTGCCAGCAGTTACAGGACAGGTTTGGATACGCAGTATTTT. This encodes CASSYRTGLDTQYF.

This clone came up a few times. The chain links TRBV15 to TRBJ1-5; 8 bases map to TRBD1. This CDR3 has 15 amino acids. CDR1 is LNHNV and CDR2 is YYDKDF in the germline V gene (reference sequence). The J segment lost 3 bases and the V segment lost 3 bases, leaving 4 bases of the junction unmatched. The CDR3 loop reads CATSSTGGPNQPQHF. CDR3 nucleotides: TGTGCCACCAGCAGCACAGGGGGTCCCAATCAGCCCCAGCATTTT.